Below, one T cell receptor beta chain is given with its context. This clone appeared a few times. Its specific antigen is unknown. It has no much larger one-base neighbor in the sample; base qualities were not kept. This specimen belongs to a study of shared clonotypes between healthy human individuals (TCRdb year 2020). General notes on the study: Three men and two women, aged 18 to 49 years, made up the cohort. Per donor, leukapheresis produced somewhere between about 0.8 and 9 billion PBMCs. Libraries were prepared and TCR repertoires were sequenced by different laboratories using diverse techniques, in order to increase sequencing depth and limit assay-specific biases. For each donor, three plates each were used for CD4 naive and CD4 memory, two plates were used for CD8 naive, and one plate was used for CD8 memory. To estimate repertoire size and how much clonotypes are shared between individuals, the study performed deep sequencing of blood TCR repertoires from about five healthy adults.

For this chain, trimming is 0 bases at the V end and 7 bases at the J end, and the number of junction bases without a gene match is 3. The CDR3 runs 16 residues from the cysteine to the phenylalanine. The only DNA kept is the CDR3, 48 bases in frame from the first base. Using the deep immunoSEQ assay, multiplex PCR amplified TCR CDR3 regions from genomic DNA. Extracted genomic DNA from each cell subset was spread evenly across all wells of several immunoSEQ 96-well plates, with each plate serving as a replicate. For sorted subsets, roughly 200 ng genomic DNA, equal to 30,000 to 35,000 T cell genomes, was loaded into each replicate PCR. Purified libraries were quantified with a Qubit 3.0 fluorometer, sized on a Bioanalyzer 2100, and re-quantified with the KAPA Library Quantification kit. Each immunoSEQ 96-well plate was sequenced on its own single-read 150-cycle Illumina NextSeq 550 flow cell. Under the source paper's analysis protocol: The immunoSEQ output contained only junctional sequences without quality scores, so filtering could not match that applied to full-length reads. Sequences were annotated with PyIR, a Python wrapper for IgBLAST v1.9, using IMGT germline references to assign V/J genes and CDR3. Reads were removed for weak V/J assignments (E-value above 1e-6), missing CDR3, stop codons, out-of-frame junctions, or ambiguous translated residues. V3J clonotypes were defined as sequences sharing the same inferred V gene, J gene, and CDR3 amino acid sequence. Percentage overlap between repertoires was calculated by dividing the number of shared unique clonotypes by the size of the smaller repertoire. Three approaches were used to assess repertoire richness: RTK rarefaction, the Chao1 estimator, and Recon v2.1 estimates of unobserved clonotypes. Generation probabilities for all TCRbeta clonotypes obtained by the gDNA method from a handful of donors were computed using OLGA. This immuneACCESS table, as held by TCRdb, lists in-frame sequences with V and J called but not all clones. Of the missing ones, under half trace to an unresolved V gene in checked studies; the others have no known cause. That table gives V, J and clone size, and the DNA gave D and trimming. The sample contains 2.5 million or so clones, about 92% of them found a single time. The top ten constitute around 0.15% of the sample.

General conclusions and limits of the study: Pairwise subsampling led to the expectation that sequencing depth would affect the degree of clonotype sharing among donors. Sampling was restricted to blood, and TCR repertoires in tissues likely differ from the TCR repertoires found in blood. Rarefaction of sorted-subset datasets indicated incomplete sequencing despite the large sequencing depth. Because the study included a small number of donors, the genetic and exposure-history diversity represented was limited. Larger estimated clonotype richness was generally found for naive subsets than for memory subsets. When four donors were compared, the shared fraction of clonotypes was around 5.1% for naive CD4, around 3.5% for naive CD8, more than 2% for memory CD4, and 0.4% for memory CD8. Compared with non-shared clonotypes, clonotypes shared by all four sorted-subset donors had higher generation probabilities.

Donors were healthy HIV-negative adults with no recently reported acute infections or vaccinations. Every donor was a Caucasian adult residing in Nashville, Tennessee, USA. Magnetic negative selection was used to enrich CD4+ T cells, after which naive cells were positively selected on CD45RA and the negative fraction became the memory subset. Blood was obtained by leukapheresis, after which PBMCs were separated by Ficoll-Histopaque density gradient centrifugation and cryopreserved in liquid nitrogen vapor phase. Analytical flow cytometry was used to check the purity and quantity of every magnetically sorted T cell population. From each sorted fraction, genomic DNA was isolated and quantified by UV absorbance on a Nanodrop 2000c.

Sequences were obtained from naive CD4+ T cells sorted from blood. Per the publication, the cell subset or site label means: CD45RA+ positively selected. The receptor's source is a man aged 18 to 29 in good health. Rearrangement joined TRBV23-1 to TRBJ1-6; 10 middle bases align to TRBD1. TRBV23-1 is an ORF; its function is uncertain. The CDR3 in this case is CASSQSGTGANSPLHF. DNA sequence: TGCGCCAGCAGTCAATCGGGGACAGGGGCAAATTCACCCCTCCACTTT.